This entry features one T cell receptor beta chain sequence. Its target is not known. The CDR3 spans 13 residues. Looked up from germline, CDR1 is SGHDT and CDR2 is YYEEEE. V lost 4 bases, J lost 0 bases, and 8 bases lay in between. Generated by immunoSEQ multiplex PCR, the TCRdb table keeps only in-frame clones and is missing some. This table holds 10,000 to 13,000 clones, approximately 70% found once. The record originates from a study of CD4+ T cells in melanoma. Points from the study as a whole: Reportedly, melanoma neoantigen-specific CD4+ T cells showed varied differentiation states. A reported correlation linked neoantigen-specific CD4+ T cells to CD8+, macrophage and B cell function.

The clonotype was recovered from a human donor with melanoma. This rearrangement joins TRBV5-6 to TRBJ2-7; unclear D gene. The sample taken for sequencing was cells from a culture (not recorded whether cultured in vitro). The CDR3 protein is CASSPFSSYEQYF. CDR3 DNA: TGTGCCAGCAGCCCCTTCAGCTCCTACGAGCAGTACTTC.